These 3 T cell receptor beta chains came from one sample sequenced in a study of T cell responses to AZD1222 COVID-19 vaccine. This table comes from immunoSEQ multiplex PCR, and its TCRdb copy is limited to in-frame clones, with some not included. The repertoire holds 95,000 to 150,000 clones, with more than 85% as singletons. Sequencing was performed on peripheral blood, taken on day 0 of AZD1222 vaccination. All receptors come from an adult in good health.

The chain uses TRBV20-1 and TRBJ1-2; TRBD1 agrees at 10 bases. Losses at the gene ends were 3 bases for V and 8 bases for J; bases not matched to a gene: 9. Germline CDR1 DFQATT, CDR2 SNEGSKA (reference sequence). This CDR3 spans 14 amino acids. CDR3 residues: CSASPDRGQWGYTF. DNA of the CDR3: TGCAGTGCTAGTCCTGACAGGGGGCAGTGGGGCTACACCTTC.

V and J are TRBV10-3 and TRBJ1-4; 7 nucleotides align to TRBD1. CDR1 ENHRY and CDR2 SYGVKD come from the germline V gene. V lost 7 bases to trimming and J lost 6 bases; unmatched junction nucleotides: 5. This CDR3 contains 13 residues. The CDR3: CAIKGGADEKLFF. The CDR3 DNA is TGTGCCATCAAAGGGGGCGCCGATGAAAAACTGTTTTTT.

The gene calls are TRBV19 and TRBJ2-2; perhaps D is TRBD1 or TRBD2 (5 bases each). CDR1 is LNHDA and CDR2 is SQIVND in the germline V gene (reference sequence). The CDR3 totals 12 residues. Deletions cut 7 bases from V and 4 bases from J, with 7 bases between. The CDR3 reads CASKGTTGELFF. The CDR3, as DNA: TGTGCCAGTAAAGGGACCACCGGGGAGCTGTTTTTT.